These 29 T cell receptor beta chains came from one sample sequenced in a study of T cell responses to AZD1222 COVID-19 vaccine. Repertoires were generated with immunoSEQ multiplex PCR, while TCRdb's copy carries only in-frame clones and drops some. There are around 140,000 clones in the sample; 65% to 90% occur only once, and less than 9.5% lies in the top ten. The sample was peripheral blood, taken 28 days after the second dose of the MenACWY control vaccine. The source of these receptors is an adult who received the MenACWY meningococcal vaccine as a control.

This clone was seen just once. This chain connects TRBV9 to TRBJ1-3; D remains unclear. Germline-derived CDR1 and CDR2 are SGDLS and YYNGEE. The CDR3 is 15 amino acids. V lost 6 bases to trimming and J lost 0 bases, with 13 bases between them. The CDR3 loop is CASTSSRASGNTIYF. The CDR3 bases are TGTGCCAGCACCTCGTCCCGGGCCTCTGGAAACACCATATATTTT.

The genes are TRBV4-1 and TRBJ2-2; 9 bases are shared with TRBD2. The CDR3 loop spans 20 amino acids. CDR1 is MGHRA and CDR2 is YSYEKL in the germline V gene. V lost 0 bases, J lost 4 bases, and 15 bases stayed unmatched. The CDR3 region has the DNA TGCGCCAGCAGCCAAGATGTGATCTCTTTTCAAGCGGGGGGCACCGGGGAGCTGTTTTTT. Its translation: CASSQDVISFQAGGTGELFF.

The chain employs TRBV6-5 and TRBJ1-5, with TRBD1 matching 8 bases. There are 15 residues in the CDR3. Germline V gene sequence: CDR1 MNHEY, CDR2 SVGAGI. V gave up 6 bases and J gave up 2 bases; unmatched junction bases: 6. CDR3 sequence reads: CASREGQARNQPQHF. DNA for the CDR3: TGTGCCAGCAGGGAGGGACAGGCTCGCAATCAGCCCCAGCATTTT.

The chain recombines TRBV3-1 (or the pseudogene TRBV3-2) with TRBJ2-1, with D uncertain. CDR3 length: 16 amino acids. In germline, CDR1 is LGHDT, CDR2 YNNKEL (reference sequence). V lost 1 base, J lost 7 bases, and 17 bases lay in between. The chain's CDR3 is CASSQVRFSYGNEQFF. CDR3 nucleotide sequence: TGTGCCAGCAGCCAAGTTAGATTTTCGTATGGGAATGAGCAGTTCTTC.

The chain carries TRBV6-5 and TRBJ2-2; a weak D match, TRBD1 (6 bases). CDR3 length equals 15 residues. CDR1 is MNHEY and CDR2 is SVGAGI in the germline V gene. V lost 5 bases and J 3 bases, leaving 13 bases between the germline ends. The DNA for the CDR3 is TGTGCCAGCAGTCCCGAGGGGGTGGACACCGGGGAGCTGTTTTTT. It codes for CASSPEGVDTGELFF.

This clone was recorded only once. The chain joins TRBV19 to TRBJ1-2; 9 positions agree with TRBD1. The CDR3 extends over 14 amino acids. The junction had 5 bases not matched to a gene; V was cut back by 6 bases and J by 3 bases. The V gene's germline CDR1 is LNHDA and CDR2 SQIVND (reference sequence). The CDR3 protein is CASSRTGGYYGYTF. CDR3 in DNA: TGTGCCAGTAGCCGTACAGGGGGCTACTATGGCTACACCTTC.

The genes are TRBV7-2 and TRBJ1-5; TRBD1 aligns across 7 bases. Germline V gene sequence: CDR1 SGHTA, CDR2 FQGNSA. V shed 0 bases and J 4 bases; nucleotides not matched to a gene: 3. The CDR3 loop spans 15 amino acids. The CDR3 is CASSLAIQGNQPQHF. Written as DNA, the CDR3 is TGTGCCAGCAGCTTAGCCATACAGGGGAATCAGCCCCAGCATTTT.

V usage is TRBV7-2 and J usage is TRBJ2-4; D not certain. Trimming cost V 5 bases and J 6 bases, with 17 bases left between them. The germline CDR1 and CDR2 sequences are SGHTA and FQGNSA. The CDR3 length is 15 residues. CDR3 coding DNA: TGTGCCAGCAGCCCCCGAGGTTCGGATGCAAACATTCAGTACTTC. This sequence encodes CASSPRGSDANIQYF.

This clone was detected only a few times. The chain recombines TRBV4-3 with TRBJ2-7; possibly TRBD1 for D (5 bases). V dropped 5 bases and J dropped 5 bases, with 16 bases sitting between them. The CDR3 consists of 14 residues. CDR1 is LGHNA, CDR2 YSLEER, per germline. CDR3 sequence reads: CASSSFQGSHEQYF. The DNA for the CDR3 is TGCGCCAGCAGCTCTTTTCAGGGTTCCCACGAGCAGTACTTC.

CDR3 DNA sequence: TGTGCCAGTAGTATATCCCGGGCCGTGAAAAATGAAAAACTGTTTTTT. Encoded protein: CASSISRAVKNEKLFF. This rearrangement joins TRBV19 to TRBJ1-4; no reliable D call. Trimming cost V 2 bases and J 5 bases, with 15 bases left between them. CDR3 length equals 16 residues. CDR1 is LNHDA, CDR2 SQIVND, per germline (reference sequence). The full variable domain, in which reference TRBV19 and TRBJ1-4 provide the parts outside the CDR3, is DGGITQSPKYLFRKEGQNVTLSCEQNLNHDAMYWYRQDPGQGLRLIYYSQIVNDFQKGDIAEGYSVSREKKESFPLTVTSAQKNPTAFYLCASSISRAVKNEKLFFGSGTQLSVL.

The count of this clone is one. The CDR3 nucleotides are TGTGCCAGCAGCTTAGCAACAGGGAACTATGGCTACACCTTC. The encoded protein is CASSLATGNYGYTF. The chain uses TRBV7-2 and TRBJ1-2, with a tentative D call TRBD1 (6 bases). The V end was cut by 0 bases, the J end by 2 bases, with 7 bases between. CDR3 size: 14 residues. CDR1 and CDR2 (germline): SGHTA, FQGNSA.

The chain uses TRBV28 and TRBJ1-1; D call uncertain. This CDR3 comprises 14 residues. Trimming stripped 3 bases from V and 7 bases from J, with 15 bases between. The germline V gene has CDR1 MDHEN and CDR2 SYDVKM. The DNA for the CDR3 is TGTGCCAGCAGTTTCCGGCTAGGGATAATTGAAGCTTTCTTT. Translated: CASSFRLGIIEAFF.

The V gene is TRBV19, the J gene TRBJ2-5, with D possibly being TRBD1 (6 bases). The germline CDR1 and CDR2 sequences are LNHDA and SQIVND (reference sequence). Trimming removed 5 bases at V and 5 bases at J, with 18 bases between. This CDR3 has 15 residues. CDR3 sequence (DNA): TGTGCCAGTAGTTTTACCCAGGGGCATGGGGAGACCCAGTACTTC. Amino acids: CASSFTQGHGETQYF.

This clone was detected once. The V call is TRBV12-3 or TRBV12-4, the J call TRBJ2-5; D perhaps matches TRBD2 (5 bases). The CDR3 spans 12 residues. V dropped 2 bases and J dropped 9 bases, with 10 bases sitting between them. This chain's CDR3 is CASSLRGRAQYF. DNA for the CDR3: TGTGCCAGCAGTTTACGAGGGAGAGCCCAGTACTTC.

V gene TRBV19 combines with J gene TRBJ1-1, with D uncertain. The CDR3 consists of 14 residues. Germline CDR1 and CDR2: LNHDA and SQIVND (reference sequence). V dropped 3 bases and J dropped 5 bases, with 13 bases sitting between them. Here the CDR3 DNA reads TGTGCCAGTAGTATCGGGGTCGGGAGAACTGAAGCTTTCTTT. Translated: CASSIGVGRTEAFF.

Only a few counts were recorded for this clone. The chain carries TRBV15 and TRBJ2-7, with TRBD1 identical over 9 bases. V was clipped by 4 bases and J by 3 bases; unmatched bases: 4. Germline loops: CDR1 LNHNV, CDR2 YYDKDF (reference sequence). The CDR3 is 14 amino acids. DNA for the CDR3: TGTGCCACCAGCACCCGGGACAGGGTCTACGAGCAGTACTTC. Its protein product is CATSTRDRVYEQYF.

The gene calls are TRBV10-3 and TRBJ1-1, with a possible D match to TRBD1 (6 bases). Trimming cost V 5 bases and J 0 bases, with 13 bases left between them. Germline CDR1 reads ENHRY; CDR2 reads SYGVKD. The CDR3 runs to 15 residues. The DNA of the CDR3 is TGTGCCATCAGTCGAGGGGGGGGGATGAACACTGAAGCTTTCTTT. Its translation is CAISRGGGMNTEAFF.

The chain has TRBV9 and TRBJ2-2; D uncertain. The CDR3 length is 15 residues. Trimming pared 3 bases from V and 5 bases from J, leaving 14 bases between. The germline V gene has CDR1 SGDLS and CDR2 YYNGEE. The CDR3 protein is CASSARPDGTGELFF. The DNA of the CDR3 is TGTGCCAGCAGCGCCCGCCCGGATGGAACCGGGGAGCTGTTTTTT.

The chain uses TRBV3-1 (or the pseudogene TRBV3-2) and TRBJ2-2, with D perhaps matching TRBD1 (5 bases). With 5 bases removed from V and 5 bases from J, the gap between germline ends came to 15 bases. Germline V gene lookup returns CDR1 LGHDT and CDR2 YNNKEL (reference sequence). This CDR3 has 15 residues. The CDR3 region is CASSIGAQITGELFF. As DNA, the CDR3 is TGTGCCAGCAGCATAGGGGCGCAAATTACCGGGGAGCTGTTTTTT.

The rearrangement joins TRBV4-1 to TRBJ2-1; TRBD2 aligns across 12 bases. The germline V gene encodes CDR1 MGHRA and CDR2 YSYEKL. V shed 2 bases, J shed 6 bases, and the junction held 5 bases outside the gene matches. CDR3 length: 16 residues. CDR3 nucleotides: TGCGCCAGCAGCCAATCTAGCGGGAGGGCCGGCAATGAGCAGTTCTTC. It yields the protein CASSQSSGRAGNEQFF.

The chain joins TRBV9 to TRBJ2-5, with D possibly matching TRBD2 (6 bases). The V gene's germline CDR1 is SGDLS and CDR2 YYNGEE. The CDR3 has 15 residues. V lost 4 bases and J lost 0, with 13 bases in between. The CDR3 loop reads CASSRAGGDQETQYF. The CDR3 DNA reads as TGTGCCAGCAGCAGAGCAGGAGGGGACCAAGAGACCCAGTACTTC.

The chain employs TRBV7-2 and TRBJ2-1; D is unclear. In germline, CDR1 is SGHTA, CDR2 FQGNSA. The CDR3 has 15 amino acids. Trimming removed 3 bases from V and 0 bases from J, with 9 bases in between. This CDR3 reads CASSLWRNSYNEQFF. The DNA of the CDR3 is TGTGCCAGCAGCTTGTGGCGAAACTCCTACAATGAGCAGTTCTTC. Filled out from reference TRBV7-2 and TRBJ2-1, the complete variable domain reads GAGVSQSPSNKVTEKGKDVELRCDPISGHTALYWYRQSLGQGLEFLIYFQGNSAPDKSGLPSDRFSAERTGGSVSTLTIQRTQQEDSAVYLCASSLWRNSYNEQFFGPGTRLTVL.

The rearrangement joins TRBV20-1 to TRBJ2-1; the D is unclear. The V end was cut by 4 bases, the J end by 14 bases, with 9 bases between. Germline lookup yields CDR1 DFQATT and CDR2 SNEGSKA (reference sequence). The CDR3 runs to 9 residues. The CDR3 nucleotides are TGCAGTGCTAAAATAAGAGAGTTCTTC. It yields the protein CSAKIREFF.

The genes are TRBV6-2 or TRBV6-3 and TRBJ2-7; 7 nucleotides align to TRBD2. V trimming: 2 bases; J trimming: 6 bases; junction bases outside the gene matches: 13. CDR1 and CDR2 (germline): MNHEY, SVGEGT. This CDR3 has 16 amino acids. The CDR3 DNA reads TGTGCCAGCAGTTACGGGGCGGGAGAGGCGATTGGCGAGCAGTACTTC. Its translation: CASSYGAGEAIGEQYF.

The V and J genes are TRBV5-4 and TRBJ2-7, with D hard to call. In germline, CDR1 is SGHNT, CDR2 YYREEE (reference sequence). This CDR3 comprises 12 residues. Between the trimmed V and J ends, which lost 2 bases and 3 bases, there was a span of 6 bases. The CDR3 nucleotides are TGTGCCAGCAGCTTCCCGGGCTACGAGCAGTACTTC. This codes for CASSFPGYEQYF. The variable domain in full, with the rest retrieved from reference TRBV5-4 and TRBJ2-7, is ETGVTQSPTHLIKTRGQQVTLRCSSQSGHNTVSWYQQALGQGPQFIFQYYREEENGRGNFPPRFSGLQFPNYSSELNVNALELDDSALYLCASSFPGYEQYFGPGTRLTVT.

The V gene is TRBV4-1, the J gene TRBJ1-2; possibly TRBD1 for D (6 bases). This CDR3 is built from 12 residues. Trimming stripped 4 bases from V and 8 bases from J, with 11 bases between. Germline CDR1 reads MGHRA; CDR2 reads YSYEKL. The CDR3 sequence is CASSPNQGGYTF. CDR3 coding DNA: TGCGCCAGCAGCCCTAACCAGGGGGGCTACACCTTC.

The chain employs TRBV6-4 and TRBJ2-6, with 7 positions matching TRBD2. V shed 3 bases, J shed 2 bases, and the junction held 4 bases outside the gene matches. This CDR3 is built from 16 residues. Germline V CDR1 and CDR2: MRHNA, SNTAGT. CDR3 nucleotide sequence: TGTGCCAGCAGTGAGAGAGCGGGAACTGGGGCCAACGTCCTGACTTTC. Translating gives CASSERAGTGANVLTF.

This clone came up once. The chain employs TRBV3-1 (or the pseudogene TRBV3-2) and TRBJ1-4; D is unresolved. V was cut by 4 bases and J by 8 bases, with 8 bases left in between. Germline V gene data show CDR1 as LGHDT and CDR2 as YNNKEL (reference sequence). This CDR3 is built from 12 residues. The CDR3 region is CASSLESEKLFF. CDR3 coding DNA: TGTGCCAGCAGCCTTGAGAGCGAAAAACTGTTTTTT.

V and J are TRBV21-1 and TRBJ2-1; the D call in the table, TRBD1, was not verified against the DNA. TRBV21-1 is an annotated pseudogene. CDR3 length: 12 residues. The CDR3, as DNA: TGTGCCAGCAGGGACAGGGCCGCTGAGCAGTTCTTC. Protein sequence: CASRDRAAEQFF.